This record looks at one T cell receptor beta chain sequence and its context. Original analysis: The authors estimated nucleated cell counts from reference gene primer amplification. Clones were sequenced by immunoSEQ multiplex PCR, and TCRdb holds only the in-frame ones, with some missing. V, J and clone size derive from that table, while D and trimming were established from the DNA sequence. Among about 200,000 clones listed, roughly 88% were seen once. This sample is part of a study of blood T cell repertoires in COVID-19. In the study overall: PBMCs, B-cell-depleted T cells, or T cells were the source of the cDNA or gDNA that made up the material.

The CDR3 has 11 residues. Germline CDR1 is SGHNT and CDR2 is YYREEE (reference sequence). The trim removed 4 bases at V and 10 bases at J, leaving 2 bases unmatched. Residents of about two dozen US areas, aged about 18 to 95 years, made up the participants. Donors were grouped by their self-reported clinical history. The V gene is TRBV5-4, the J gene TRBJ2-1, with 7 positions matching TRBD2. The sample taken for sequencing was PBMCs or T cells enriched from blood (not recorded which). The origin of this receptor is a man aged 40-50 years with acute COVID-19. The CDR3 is CASSRAGEQFF. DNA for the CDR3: TGTGCCAGCAGCCGAGCGGGAGAGCAGTTCTTC.